The source of this T cell receptor beta chain is a study of response to subunit inactivated influenza vaccine. MiXCR, run by TCRdb on the RT-PCR reads, gives a single entry per CDR3 protein. The sample carries hundreds of thousands of distinct CDR3 sequences, approximately 10% recorded once. This clonotype was seen more than once but under ten times. Looked up from germline, CDR1 is MGHRA and CDR2 is YSYEKL. Trimming took off 1 base at V and 0 bases at J, with 10 bases between the two ends. This CDR3 contains 15 residues. The receptor's source is a man between 50 and 59 years old who received an inactivated influenza vaccine. The sequencing here drew on PBMCs from blood, taken on the day of vaccination. The chain links TRBV4-1 to TRBJ2-7; D might be TRBD2 (7 bases). This CDR3 is CASSQARGASYEQYF. CDR3 in DNA: TGCGCCAGCAGCCAAGCTCGGGGGGCCTCCTACGAGCAGTACTTC.